This is a list of T cell receptor beta chains from one sample in a study of molecular identifiers for immune sequencing clone quantification. TCRdb called the PCR reads again in MiXCR, with one record for every CDR3 protein. The sample consists of a few hundred thousand distinct CDR3 sequences, roughly 24% of them appearing once. Sequenced sample: naive CD8+ T cells from blood, with Jurkat cell RNA spiked in. The receptors originated from a human donor in good health. Some libraries in this study had Jurkat cell RNA spiked in. Each CDR3 is given with its conserved first and last residue. Fields, in order: J gene, D gene, V gene, clone size, CDR3 protein, CDR3 DNA. A D gene is named only where the DNA matches it firmly. Size is stated for part of the rows, as once, few or many counts, or as a class when the clone is expanded.

TRBJ2-3 . TRBV9 few CASTERTSTDTQYF TGTGCCAGCACGGAGCGCACTAGCACAGATACGCAGTATTTT
TRBJ1-4 TRBD1 TRBV7-6 few CASSPSGGAANEKLFF TGTGCCAGCAGCCCCTCAGGGGGCGCGGCTAATGAAAAACTGTTTTTT
TRBJ1-1 . TRBV7-2 many CASSADRYTEAFF TGTGCCAGCAGCGCCGACAGATACACTGAAGCTTTCTTT
TRBJ2-5 . TRBV6-2/TRBV6-3 few CASSRSMDSLLQETQYF TGTGCCAGCAGCCGAAGCATGGACAGCCTACTCCAAGAGACCCAGTACTTC
TRBJ1-1 . TRBV7-9 many CASSPSQGMNTEAFF TGTGCCAGCAGCCCGTCCCAGGGGATGAACACTGAAGCTTTCTTT
TRBJ2-3 . TRBV7-8 many CASHPGIPHGTDTQYF TGTGCCAGCCACCCCGGGATCCCACACGGCACAGATACGCAGTATTTT
TRBJ1-2 TRBD1 TRBV5-4 . CASSLTGTAVVYGYTF TGTGCCAGCAGCTTGACCGGGACAGCCGTCGTCTATGGCTACACCTTC
TRBJ2-1 . TRBV28 . CASSLLAQGNEQFF TGTGCCAGCAGTTTATTGGCCCAAGGCAATGAGCAGTTCTTC
TRBJ2-5 TRBD2 TRBV19 few CASTGLAGQETQYF TGTGCCAGTACCGGGCTAGCGGGACAAGAGACCCAGTACTTC
TRBJ2-7 TRBD1 TRBV19 few CATTGVPYEQYF TGTGCCACGACAGGGGTCCCCTACGAGCAGTACTTC
TRBJ2-3 . TRBV30 many CAWSVLTDTDTQYF TGTGCCTGGAGTGTACTGACCGACACAGATACGCAGTATTTT
TRBJ1-4 . TRBV11-2 few CASSQVPGSQPGKLFF TGTGCCAGCAGCCAGGTCCCGGGGTCTCAGCCCGGGAAACTGTTTTTT
TRBJ2-7 . TRBV7-6 few CASSLGTENYEQYF TGTGCCAGCAGCCTTGGCACAGAGAACTACGAGCAGTACTTC
TRBJ1-2 . TRBV6-5 few CASSYYARVNYGYTF TGTGCCAGCAGTTACTACGCTCGAGTCAACTATGGCTACACCTTC
TRBJ2-3 TRBD1 TRBV14 many CASSYYRGHQVTDTQYF TGTGCCAGCAGCTACTACAGGGGGCATCAAGTCACAGATACGCAGTATTTT
TRBJ2-7 . TRBV7-7 . CASSPALGGYEQYF TGTGCCAGCAGCCCCGCATTGGGCGGGTACGAGCAGTACTTC
TRBJ2-7 TRBD2 TRBV4-2 . CASSPPSQREKGQYF TGTGCCAGCAGCCCCCCGTCCCAGCGGGAGAAGGGGCAGTACTTC
TRBJ2-7 . TRBV5-4 . CASSRGGGSEQYF TGTGCCAGCAGCCGGGGAGGGGGTTCCGAGCAGTACTTC
TRBJ2-2 . TRBV6-1 . CASGFQQGTGELFF TGTGCCAGCGGGTTCCAACAGGGCACCGGGGAGCTGTTTTTT
TRBJ1-2 TRBD1 TRBV7-9 many CASSRDSTDYGYTF TGTGCCAGCAGCCGGGACAGTACCGACTATGGCTACACCTTC
TRBJ2-7 TRBD1 TRBV27 . CASSYRDRTSEQYF TGTGCCAGCAGTTACCGGGACAGGACCTCCGAGCAGTACTTC
TRBJ2-1 . TRBV19 many CASSTLATNEQFF TGTGCCAGTAGTACCCTAGCGACCAATGAGCAGTTCTTC